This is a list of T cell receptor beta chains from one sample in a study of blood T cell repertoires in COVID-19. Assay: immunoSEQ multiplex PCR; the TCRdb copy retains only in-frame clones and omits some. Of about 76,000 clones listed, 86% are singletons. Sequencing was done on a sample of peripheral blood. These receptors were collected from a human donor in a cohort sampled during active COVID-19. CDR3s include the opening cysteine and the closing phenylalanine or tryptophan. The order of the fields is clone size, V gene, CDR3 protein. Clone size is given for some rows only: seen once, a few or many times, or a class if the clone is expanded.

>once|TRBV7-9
CASSFSDRDTEAFF
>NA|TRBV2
CASSEAPGGYGYTF
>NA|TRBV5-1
CASSLGEGTYGYTF
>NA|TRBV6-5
CASSRATGGSAGYTF
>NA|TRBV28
CASSLGEIYEQYF
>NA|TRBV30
CAWKRSGRYNEQFF
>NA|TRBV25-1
CASSATTGNTEAFF
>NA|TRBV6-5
CASSYWTSGVRDTQYF
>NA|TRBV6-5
CASSYTGDQLYEQYF
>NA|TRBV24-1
CATSDLREGVTGELFF
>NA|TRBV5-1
CASSLSGQGRADTQYF
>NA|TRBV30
CAWIPGQVEAFF
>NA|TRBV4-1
CASTHEDSRLIEAFF
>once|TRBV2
CASSFRGRDYGYTF
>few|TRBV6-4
CASSARGDSTDTQYF
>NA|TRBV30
CAWKDQGVGTEAFF
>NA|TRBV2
CASSEEQGFEQYF
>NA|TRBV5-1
CASSENFGTGSNTGELFF
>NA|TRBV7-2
CASSLGTGAYYGYTF
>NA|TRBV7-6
CASSLGQGYEKLFF
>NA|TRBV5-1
CASSLEGADEQYF
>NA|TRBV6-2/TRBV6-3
CASSLEQYSYEQYF
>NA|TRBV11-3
CASSGGGAEQFF
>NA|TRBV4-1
CASTQKDTQYF
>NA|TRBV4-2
CASSLTQGEGNIQYF
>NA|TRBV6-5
CASSYRAGGNEQFF
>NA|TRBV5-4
CASSLVSSDEQFF